This is a list of T cell receptor beta chains from one sample in a study of blood T cells in healthy people across ages. Using its own MiXCR run on the 5' RACE reads, TCRdb lists one record per CDR3 protein. The table includes hundreds of thousands of distinct CDR3 sequences, under 25% detected once. Material: blood. Receptor source: an older man in good health. Each CDR3 is given with its conserved first and last residue. Each record gives: clone size, J gene, V gene, D gene, CDR3 DNA, CDR3 protein. A D gene is named only where the DNA matches it firmly. Rows give clone size only sometimes, using once, few, many, or a class for an expanded clone.

>-|TRBJ2-5|TRBV5-5|-
TGTGCATCAAGACTAGGGGCGCTGCAACGGGAGACCCAGTACTTC
CASRLGALQRETQYF
>-|TRBJ1-1|TRBV19|-
TGTGCCAGTAGGGAGGGAGGCACGAACACTGAAGCTTTCTTT
CASREGGTNTEAFF
>-|TRBJ2-2|TRBV6-5|-
TGTGCCAGCAGTTCGGACCTCACCTCGGGCACCGGGGAGCTGTTTTTT
CASSSDLTSGTGELFF
>-|TRBJ1-6|TRBV6-5|-
TGTGCCAGCAGTTACCGGGACGGGGATAATTCACCCCTCCACTTT
CASSYRDGDNSPLHF
>few|TRBJ2-2|TRBV12-3/TRBV12-4|TRBD2
TGTGCCAGCAAGGTGTATAGCCGGGGACTAGCGGGAGAATTTATCCCCACCGGGGAGCTGTTTTTT
CASKVYSRGLAGEFIPTGELFF
>few|TRBJ1-6|TRBV12-3/TRBV12-4|-
TGTGCCAGCAGCCCCGGGAAAGGTTCACCCCTCCACTTT
CASSPGKGSPLHF
>-|TRBJ2-4|TRBV7-2|TRBD2
TGTGCCAGCAGCTTAGCGGGGGGGGTGTTAGCCAAAAACATTCAGTACTTC
CASSLAGGVLAKNIQYF
>few|TRBJ2-5|TRBV28|-
TGTGCCAGCAGTTTACTGCGGCGGGAGACCCAGTACTTC
CASSLLRRETQYF
>-|TRBJ2-7|TRBV6-5|-
TGTGCCAGCATAGACAGCACCTACGAGCAGTACTTC
CASIDSTYEQYF
>-|TRBJ1-2|TRBV20-1|TRBD1
TGCAGTGCTAGTACCCTTCAGGACAGGCGACCTCCTAACTATGGCTACACCTTC
CSASTLQDRRPPNYGYTF
>-|TRBJ2-1|TRBV10-3|TRBD2
TGTGCCGCACATAGCGGGAGGGACAATGAGCAGTTCTTC
CAAHSGRDNEQFF
>few|TRBJ2-5|TRBV4-3|-
TGCGCCAGCAGCCAAGATCTTCGGCTGCAAGAGACCCAGTACTTC
CASSQDLRLQETQYF
>-|TRBJ2-2|TRBV3-1|-
TGTGCCAGCAGCCACGGATTAAACACCGGGGAGCTGTTTTTT
CASSHGLNTGELFF